These T cell receptor beta chains were read from a single sample in a study of control samples from healthy donors and cancer patients. Clones were sequenced by immunoSEQ multiplex PCR, and TCRdb holds only the in-frame ones, with some missing. The table includes under 80,000 clones, less than 95% detected once. Sequenced material: blood. The receptor set was obtained from a woman in her twenties or thirties in good health. Both conserved end residues are part of each CDR3. Each record gives: J gene, D gene, V gene, clone size, CDR3 DNA, CDR3 protein. The D gene is left open where the match is weak. Rows give clone size only sometimes, using once, few, many, or a class for an expanded clone.

>TRBJ2-7|-|TRBV18|-
TGTGCCAGCTCACCAGCCTCCTACGAGCAGTACTTC
CASSPASYEQYF
>TRBJ1-4|TRBD1|TRBV19|-
TGTGCCAGCCGGGACAGGGGGCGAGATGAAAAACTGTTTTTT
CASRDRGRDEKLFF
>TRBJ1-1|-|TRBV27|-
TGTGCCAGCAGTTTAAACGCAGGGGAAGCTTTCTTT
CASSLNAGEAFF
>TRBJ2-3|-|TRBV12-3/TRBV12-4|-
TGTGCCAGCCGGGGTAGCACAGATACGCAGTATTTT
CASRGSTDTQYF
>TRBJ1-5|-|TRBV3-1/TRBV3-2|-
TGTGCCAGCAGCCAAGACTTGGGGCTGGAGCCCCAGCATTTT
CASSQDLGLEPQHF
>TRBJ1-4|-|TRBV30|-
TGTGCCTGGAGTGTAACGGGCAAGGGGGAAAAACTGTTTTTT
CAWSVTGKGEKLFF
>TRBJ1-1|TRBD1|TRBV9|once
TGTGCCAGCAGCCCCCGGGACAGCTATGGGAGCACTGAAGCTTTCTTT
CASSPRDSYGSTEAFF
>TRBJ1-2|-|TRBV6-2/TRBV6-3|-
TGTGCCAGCAGTTTGAACACCTACTATGGCTACACCTTC
CASSLNTYYGYTF
>TRBJ1-3|-|TRBV5-1|few
TGCGCCAGCAGCATGGACATCTCTGGAAACACCATATATTTT
CASSMDISGNTIYF
>TRBJ1-2|-|TRBV10-2|few
TGCGCCACTTCGTCGGGCAGGGGCAACTATGGCTACACCTTC
CATSSGRGNYGYTF